Below, 8 T cell receptor beta chains from the same sample are listed, as sequenced in a study of T cell responses to AZD1222 COVID-19 vaccine. Libraries were prepared by immunoSEQ multiplex PCR; TCRdb keeps only in-frame clonotypes and omits some of them. The repertoire has 100,000 to 120,000 clones, about four fifths of them found once; the top ten carry 4.6%. This sample comprised peripheral blood, obtained on day 0 of AZD1222 vaccination. All receptors come from an adult in good health.

The genes are TRBV9 and TRBJ2-2, with 14 nucleotides matching TRBD2. The CDR3 is 18 residues long. The germline V gene encodes CDR1 SGDLS and CDR2 YYNGEE. V lost 4 bases to trimming and J lost 1 base; unmatched junction nucleotides: 6. The DNA of the CDR3 is TGTGCCAGCAGCTCCGGACTAGCGGGGGGCCGGAACACCGGGGAGCTGTTTTTT. Its translation is CASSSGLAGGRNTGELFF.

V is TRBV18 and J is TRBJ2-3; D might be TRBD1 (7 bases). This CDR3 region has 15 residues. Germline CDR1 reads KGHSH; CDR2 reads LQKENI. The germline V and J ends were trimmed by 4 bases and 4 bases, with 15 bases remaining between them. This chain's CDR3 is CASSLSQGDSDTQYF. CDR3 nucleotides: TGTGCCAGCTCACTGAGTCAGGGGGACTCAGATACGCAGTATTTT.

The chain is built from TRBV6-1 and TRBJ1-2; 7 nucleotides line up with TRBD1. The CDR3 is made up of 16 amino acids. Germline V gene data show CDR1 as MNHNS and CDR2 as SASEGT. Germline trimming cut 1 base from V and 5 bases from J; bases unmatched to any gene: 10. CDR3 in amino acids: CASSEGDRAPLYGYTF. The CDR3 DNA is TGTGCCAGCAGTGAAGGAGACAGGGCCCCGCTATATGGCTACACCTTC.

V and J are TRBV28 and TRBJ2-1; 13 positions match TRBD2. The J segment lost 7 bases and the V segment lost 6 bases, leaving 6 bases of the junction unmatched. This CDR3 has 15 amino acids. Germline V gene sequence: CDR1 MDHEN, CDR2 SYDVKM. This chain's CDR3 is CASSPRLAGGNEQFF. CDR3 coding DNA: TGTGCCAGCAGCCCAAGACTAGCGGGAGGTAATGAGCAGTTCTTC.

The CDR3 region is CASSLVGQGPVPGYTF. The CDR3, as DNA: TGTGCCAGCAGCTTGGTTGGACAGGGGCCCGTTCCGGGCTACACCTTC. The V and J genes are TRBV5-5 and TRBJ1-2; 9 bases are a match to TRBD1. Looked up from germline, CDR1 is SGHKS and CDR2 is YYEKEE (reference sequence). This CDR3 region has 16 residues. The V and J ends lost 0 bases and 8 bases, in that order; junction bases with no gene match: 11.

The chain recombines TRBV18 with TRBJ2-1, with TRBD1 matching 9 bases. With 3 bases clipped from V and 7 bases from J, the junction kept 10 bases outside the gene matches. The CDR3 covers 16 residues. CDR1 KGHSH and CDR2 LQKENI come from the germline V gene. The CDR3 reads CASSPQYRGLGNEQFF. The CDR3 region has the DNA TGTGCCAGCTCACCCCAATACAGGGGGCTTGGGAATGAGCAGTTCTTC.

V and J are TRBV7-2 and TRBJ2-5, with 9 bases matching TRBD2. V lost 3 bases and J lost 8; bases outside the gene matches: 7. CDR1 and CDR2 from the germline V gene are SGHTA and FQGNSA. The CDR3 is 14 amino acids. This CDR3 is CASSFRSGTSTQYF. CDR3 sequence (DNA): TGTGCCAGCAGCTTCCGGTCCGGGACTAGCACCCAGTACTTC.

The rearrangement uses TRBV20-1 and TRBJ2-5, with D hard to call. The CDR3 totals 10 residues. Germline CDR1 is DFQATT and CDR2 is SNEGSKA (reference sequence). V was shortened by 6 bases and J by 6 bases, with 8 bases between the two germline ends. This CDR3 reads CSAGPQTQYF. The CDR3 DNA follows: TGCAGTGCCGGGCCCCAGACCCAGTACTTC.